This T cell receptor (beta chain) was identified in a study of CD4 T cells in relation to SARS-CoV-2 and coronaviruses. Sequencing was performed with immunoSEQ multiplex PCR; in TCRdb, only in-frame clones are kept and a portion is missing. The sample holds some 40,000 clones, under 90% seen once. Trimming took off 5 bases at V and 0 bases at J, with 12 bases between the two ends. The CDR3 runs to 15 residues. Germline V lookup: CDR1 SGHTA, CDR2 FQGTGA. Concerning this clone: Its specificity is not known.

The J gene is TRBJ2-3, the V gene TRBV7-3, with D possibly being TRBD2 (6 bases). The sequence was obtained from an adult with COVID-19. The specimen was naive CD4+ T cells from PBMCs, cultured in vitro. The subset is: naive CD4+ T cells isolated by negative enrichment. The CDR3 coding sequence is TGTGCCAGCAGCCCTACCAGCGGGAGCACAGATACGCAGTATTTT. It codes for CASSPTSGSTDTQYF.